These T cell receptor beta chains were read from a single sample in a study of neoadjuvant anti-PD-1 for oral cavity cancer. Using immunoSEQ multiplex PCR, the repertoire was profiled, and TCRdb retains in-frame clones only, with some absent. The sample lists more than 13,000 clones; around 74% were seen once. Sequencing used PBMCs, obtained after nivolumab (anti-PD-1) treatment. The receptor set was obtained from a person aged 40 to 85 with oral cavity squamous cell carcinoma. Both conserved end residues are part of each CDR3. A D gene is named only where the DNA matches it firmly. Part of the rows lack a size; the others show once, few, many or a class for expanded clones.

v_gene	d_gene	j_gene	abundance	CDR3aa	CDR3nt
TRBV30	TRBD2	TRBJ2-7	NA	CAWSNGGALGWASGVLGYEQYF	TGTGCCTGGAGTAACGGGGGGGCCCTAGGCTGGGCTAGCGGGGTGTTGGGGTACGAGCAGTACTTC
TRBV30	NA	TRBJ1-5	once	CAWSVQGNQPQHF	TGTGCCTGGAGTGTACAGGGCAATCAGCCCCAGCATTTT
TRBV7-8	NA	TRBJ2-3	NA	CASGGVNTDTQYF	TGTGCCAGCGGAGGTGTTAACACAGATACGCAGTATTTT
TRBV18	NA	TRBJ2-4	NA	CASLIGGIQYF	TGTGCCAGCTTAATCGGAGGGATTCAGTACTTC
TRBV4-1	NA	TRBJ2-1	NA	CASSRGSGLRPAEQFF	TGCGCCAGCAGCCGGGGGTCGGGACTCCGTCCGGCTGAGCAGTTCTTC
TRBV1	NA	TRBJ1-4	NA	CTSSQNEPTNEKLFF	TGCACCAGCAGCCAAAACGAACCAACTAATGAAAAACTGTTTTTT
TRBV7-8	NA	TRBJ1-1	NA	CASSLGSWGQGRNTEAFF	TGTGCCAGCAGCTTAGGCAGTTGGGGGCAGGGCAGGAACACTGAAGCTTTCTTT
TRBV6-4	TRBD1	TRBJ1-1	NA	CASSEPGQGAGVEEDTEAFF	TGTGCCAGCAGTGAACCGGGACAGGGGGCTGGAGTTGAGGAAGACACTGAAGCTTTCTTT
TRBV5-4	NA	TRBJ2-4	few	CASRTGRDDKNIQYF	TGTGCCAGCAGGACTGGCCGGGATGACAAAAACATTCAGTACTTC
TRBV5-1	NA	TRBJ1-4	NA	CASSPQTLGNEKLFF	TGCGCCAGCAGCCCCCAGACCCTCGGTAATGAAAAACTGTTTTTT
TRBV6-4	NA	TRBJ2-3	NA	CASSDVYGTDTQYF	TGTGCCAGCAGTGACGTCTACGGCACAGATACGCAGTATTTT
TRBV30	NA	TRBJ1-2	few	CAWRVPSRGYGYTF	TGTGCCTGGAGGGTCCCCTCCAGGGGCTATGGCTACACCTTC
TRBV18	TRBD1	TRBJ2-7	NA	CASSPRTGGIDEQYF	TGTGCCAGCTCACCGAGGACAGGGGGCATAGACGAGCAGTACTTC
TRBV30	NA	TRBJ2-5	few	CAWSVRRGTIQETQYF	TGTGCCTGGAGTGTACGTAGGGGGACGATCCAAGAGACCCAGTACTTC
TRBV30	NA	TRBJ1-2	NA	CAWRRGGYTF	TGTGCCTGGAGGAGGGGGGGCTACACCTTC
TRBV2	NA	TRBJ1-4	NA	CASSGSRQINEKLFF	TGTGCCAGCAGTGGGTCCAGACAGATCAATGAAAAACTGTTTTTT
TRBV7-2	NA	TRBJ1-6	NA	CASSLDRPPLHF	TGTGCCAGCAGCTTAGATCGGCCACCCCTCCACTTT
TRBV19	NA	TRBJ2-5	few	CASSAMQETQYF	TGTGCCAGTAGTGCCATGCAAGAGACCCAGTACTTC
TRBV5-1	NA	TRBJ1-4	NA	CASSAGNSFSLFF	TGCGCCAGCAGCGCGGGGAACAGTTTTTCGCTGTTTTTT
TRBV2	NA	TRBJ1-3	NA	CASSEVGLLPNSGNTIYF	TGTGCCAGCAGTGAAGTTGGGCTACTTCCCAACTCTGGAAACACCATATATTTT
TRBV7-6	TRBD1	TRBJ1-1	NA	CASSSIRDSYLEAFF	TGTGCCAGCAGCTCAATCCGGGACAGCTACCTTGAAGCTTTCTTT
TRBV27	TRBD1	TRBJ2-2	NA	CASSSGTGGAGELFF	TGTGCCAGCAGTTCGGGGACAGGGGGCGCCGGGGAGCTGTTTTTT
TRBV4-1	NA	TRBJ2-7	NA	CASSSTRTLTYEQYF	TGCGCCAGCAGCTCTACTCGGACCCTGACCTACGAGCAATACTTC
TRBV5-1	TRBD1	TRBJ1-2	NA	CASSLATGDSKGYTF	TGCGCCAGCAGCTTGGCCACAGGGGATTCGAAAGGCTACACCTTC
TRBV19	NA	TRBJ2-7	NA	CATASGTSSYEQYF	TGTGCCACCGCGTCGGGGACCAGCTCCTACGAGCAGTACTTC
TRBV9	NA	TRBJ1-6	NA	CASSVFGSPLHF	TGTGCCAGCAGCGTTTTCGGGTCCCCCCTCCACTTT
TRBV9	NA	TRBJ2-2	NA	CASSVGLLVNTGELFF	TGTGCCAGCAGCGTAGGTCTCCTAGTAAACACCGGGGAGCTGTTTTTT
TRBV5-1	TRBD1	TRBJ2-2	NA	CATQKSAGGDGELFF	TGCGCCACCCAAAAATCCGCAGGGGGCGACGGGGAGCTGTTTTTT
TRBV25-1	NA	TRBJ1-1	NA	CASSAITGHTEAFF	TGTGCCAGCAGTGCCATAACAGGGCACACTGAAGCTTTCTTT
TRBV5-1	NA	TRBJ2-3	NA	CASSLEGPQYF	TGCGCCAGCAGCTTGGAAGGCCCGCAGTATTTT
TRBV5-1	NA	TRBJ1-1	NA	CASSSTGSLNTEAFF	TGCGCCAGCAGCTCTACAGGGAGCTTGAACACTGAAGCTTTCTTT
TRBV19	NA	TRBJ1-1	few	CASSLHRDTEAFF	TGTGCCAGTAGCCTACACAGAGACACTGAAGCTTTCTTT
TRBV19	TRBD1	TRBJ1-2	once	CASSGRQGVTANYGYTF	TGTGCCAGTAGTGGGAGACAGGGGGTCACAGCTAACTATGGCTACACCTTC
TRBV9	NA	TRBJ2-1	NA	CASSVVGLAGNEQFF	TGTGCCAGCAGCGTAGTAGGGCTAGCAGGCAATGAGCAGTTCTTC
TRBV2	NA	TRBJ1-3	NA	CASSASGRWGVLGNTIYF	TGTGCCAGCAGTGCCTCCGGTAGGTGGGGCGTTCTTGGAAACACCATATATTTT
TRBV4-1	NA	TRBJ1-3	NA	CASSLTGNTIYF	TGCGCCAGCAGCCTGACAGGAAACACCATATATTTT
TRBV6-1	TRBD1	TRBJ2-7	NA	CASSGPGQGTFEQYF	TGTGCCAGCAGTGGACCGGGACAGGGGACCTTCGAGCAGTACTTC
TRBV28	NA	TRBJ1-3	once	CASSPQGYSGNTIYF	TGTGCCAGCAGCCCTCAGGGTTACTCTGGAAACACCATATATTTT
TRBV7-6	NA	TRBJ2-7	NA	CASSLATDGYEQYF	TGTGCCAGCAGCTTAGCTACGGACGGGTACGAGCAGTACTTC
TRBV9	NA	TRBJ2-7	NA	CASSVTDRPYEQYF	TGTGCCAGCAGCGTGACGGACAGACCCTACGAGCAGTACTTC
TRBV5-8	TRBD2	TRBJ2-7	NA	CASSASGVASYEQYF	TGTGCCAGCAGCGCAAGCGGGGTAGCCTCCTACGAGCAGTACTTC
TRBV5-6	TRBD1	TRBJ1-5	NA	CASSLQGQGAGQPQHF	TGTGCCAGCAGCTTGCAGGGACAGGGGGCGGGTCAGCCCCAGCATTTT
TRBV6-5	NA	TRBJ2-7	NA	CASSFLTGSYEQYF	TGTGCCAGCAGTTTCCTGACAGGCTCCTACGAGCAGTACTTC
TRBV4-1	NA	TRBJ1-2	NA	CASSQGRANYGYTF	TGCGCCAGCAGCCAAGGGAGGGCTAACTATGGCTACACCTTC
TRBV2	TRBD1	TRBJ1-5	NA	CASRVGTGVNQPQHF	TGTGCCAGCAGAGTCGGGACAGGGGTAAATCAGCCCCAGCATTTT
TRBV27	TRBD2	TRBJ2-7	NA	CASSLSPPTSLFYEQYF	TGTGCCAGCAGTTTATCGCCACCGACTAGCCTTTTCTACGAGCAGTACTTC
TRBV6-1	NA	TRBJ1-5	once	CASSVEVFQPQHF	TGTGCCAGCAGCGTTGAAGTTTTTCAGCCCCAGCATTTT
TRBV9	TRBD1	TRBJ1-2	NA	CASSVRDRGFGYTF	TGTGCCAGCAGCGTGCGGGACAGGGGTTTTGGCTACACCTTC
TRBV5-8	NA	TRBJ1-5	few	CASSWGTGRVGQPQHF	TGTGCCAGCAGCTGGGGGACCGGCCGCGTGGGTCAGCCCCAGCATTTT
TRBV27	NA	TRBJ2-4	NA	CASSALDRLAKNIQYF	TGTGCCAGCAGTGCCCTTGACAGATTAGCCAAAAACATTCAGTACTTC
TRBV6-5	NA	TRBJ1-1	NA	CASSYTGPNTEAFF	TGTGCCAGCAGTTATACAGGGCCGAACACTGAAGCTTTCTTT
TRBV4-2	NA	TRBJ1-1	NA	CASSLYRSRDTEAFF	TGTGCCAGCAGCCTCTACCGGAGTCGGGACACTGAAGCTTTCTTT